The T cell receptor (beta chain) described here comes from a study of blood T cell repertoires in COVID-19. Across the study: Sites across the United States, Italy and Spain contributed samples from acute and convalescent COVID-19.

The repertoire was sequenced with immunoSEQ multiplex PCR; TCRdb's copy has only in-frame clones and lacks some. The sample records roughly 250,000 clones, 80% to 90% being singletons. This clone has only one observation. The germline V and J ends were trimmed by 4 bases and 1 base, with 13 bases remaining between them. CDR3 size: 15 residues. The V gene's germline CDR1 is MNHNY and CDR2 SVGAGI (reference sequence). The sample was peripheral blood. The sequence derives from a man aged 50 to 60 with acute or convalescent COVID-19. V and J are TRBV6-6 and TRBJ1-1; possibly TRBD1 for D (6 bases). The CDR3 DNA reads as TGTGCCAGCAGTTTTACAGGGATTGCGAACACTGAAGCTTTCTTT. Its translation: CASSFTGIANTEAFF.